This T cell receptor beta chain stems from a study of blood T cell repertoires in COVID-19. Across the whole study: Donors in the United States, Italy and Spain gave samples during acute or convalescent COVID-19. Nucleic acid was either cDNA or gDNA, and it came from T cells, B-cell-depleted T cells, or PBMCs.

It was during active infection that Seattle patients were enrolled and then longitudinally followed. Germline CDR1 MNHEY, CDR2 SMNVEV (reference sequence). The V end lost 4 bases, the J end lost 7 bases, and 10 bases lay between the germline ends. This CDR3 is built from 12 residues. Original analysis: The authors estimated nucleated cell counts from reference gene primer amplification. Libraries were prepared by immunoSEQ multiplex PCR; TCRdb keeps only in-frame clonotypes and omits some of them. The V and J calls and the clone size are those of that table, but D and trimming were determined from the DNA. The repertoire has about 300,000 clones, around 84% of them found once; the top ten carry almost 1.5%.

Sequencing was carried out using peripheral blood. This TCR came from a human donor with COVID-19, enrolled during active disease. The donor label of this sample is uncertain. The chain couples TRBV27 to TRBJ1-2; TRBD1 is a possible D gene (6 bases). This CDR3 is CASSSRQAGYTF. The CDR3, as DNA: TGTGCCAGCAGTTCAAGACAGGCTGGCTACACCTTC.